The 20 T cell receptor beta chains listed next were all sequenced from one sample in a study of Tregs in tolerant kidney transplant recipients. The method was immunoSEQ multiplex PCR; TCRdb's version includes in-frame clones alone and lacks a portion of them. The repertoire holds around 43,000 clones, with about 90% as singletons. Sample: Tregs from blood. Receptors originate from a human donor in good health.

The V call is TRBV28, the J call TRBJ1-5, with D maybe TRBD1 (5 bases). The CDR3 is 14 residues long. Trimming cost V 3 bases and J 7 bases, with 13 bases left between them. Germline CDR1 is MDHEN and CDR2 is SYDVKM. CDR3 region: CASSFWRGRQPQHF. The CDR3 DNA follows: TGTGCCAGCAGTTTTTGGAGGGGTAGGCAGCCCCAGCATTTT.

V is TRBV5-1 and J is TRBJ1-5; D gene unclear. The germline CDR1 and CDR2 sequences are SGHRS and YFSETQ. The length of the CDR3 is 15 residues. V lost 1 base and J lost 2, with 10 bases in between. Written as DNA, the CDR3 is TGCGCCAGCAGCTTGTATGGGGATCGCAATCAGCCCCAGCATTTT. Residues: CASSLYGDRNQPQHF.

This clone was picked up one time. The chain joins TRBV5-1 to TRBJ2-1; the match to TRBD2 covers 13 bases. This CDR3 is 17 amino acids long. The V segment lost 3 bases and the J segment 0 bases; nucleotides outside the gene matches: 3. Germline-derived CDR1 and CDR2 are SGHRS and YFSETQ. The CDR3 DNA reads TGCGCCAGCAGCTGGGGACTAGCGGGGAGCTCCTACAATGAGCAGTTCTTC. It encodes CASSWGLAGSSYNEQFF. Based on the CDR3 plus reference TRBV5-1 and TRBJ2-1, the full variable domain is KAGVTQTPRYLIKTRGQQVTLSCSPISGHRSVSWYQQTPGQGLQFLFEYFSETQRNKGNFPGRFSGRQFSNSRSEMNVSTLELGDSALYLCASSWGLAGSSYNEQFFGPGTRLTVL.

The chain couples TRBV11-2 to TRBJ1-2; perhaps TRBD1 as D (5 bases). The germline gives CDR1 SGHAT, CDR2 FQNNGV. This CDR3 region has 13 residues. The V end was cut by 1 base, the J end by 5 bases, with 8 bases between. CDR3 nucleotides: TGTGCCAGCAGCTTAGGACAGATATATGGCTACACCTTC. This encodes CASSLGQIYGYTF.

This rearrangement joins TRBV7-3 to TRBJ1-1; no clear D. CDR1 SGHTA and CDR2 FQGTGA come from the germline V gene. The CDR3 is made up of 13 amino acids. With 0 bases removed from V and 4 bases from J, the gap between germline ends came to 6 bases. CDR3 residues: CASSLTVSTEAFF. As DNA, the CDR3 is TGTGCCAGCAGCTTAACTGTCTCCACTGAAGCTTTCTTT.

The rearrangement joins TRBV18 to TRBJ2-7, with 7 nucleotides matching TRBD1. The CDR3 is 14 amino acids. The V gene end was trimmed by 3 bases and the J gene end by 2 bases; junction bases not matched to a gene: 4. Germline V gene sequence: CDR1 KGHSH, CDR2 LQKENI. The CDR3 bases are TGTGCCAGCTCACCCCGGGACAGACCCTACGAGCAGTACTTC. This gives the protein CASSPRDRPYEQYF.

This clone came up once. The chain joins TRBV5-1 to TRBJ1-6, with a possible D match to TRBD1 (5 bases). CDR1 and CDR2 (germline): SGHRS, YFSETQ. V was shortened by 4 bases and J by 9 bases, with 20 bases between the two germline ends. The CDR3 covers 16 residues. DNA for the CDR3: TGCGCCAGCAGCCGTGGGGGGGAGAATATAGGTTCACCCCTCCACTTT. Amino acids: CASSRGGENIGSPLHF.

This clone showed up just once. CDR3: CASSLQGNTGELFF. The CDR3 DNA sequence: TGCGCCAGCAGCCTTCAGGGGAACACCGGGGAGCTGTTTTTT. V is TRBV5-1 and J is TRBJ2-2, with D possibly matching TRBD1 (5 bases). The CDR3 covers 14 residues. Trimming stripped 4 bases from V and 1 base from J, with 8 bases between. The germline V gene encodes CDR1 SGHRS and CDR2 YFSETQ.

CDR3 residues: CASSQTTRNTEAFF. The CDR3, as DNA: TGTGCCAGCAGCCAGACAACTAGGAACACTGAAGCTTTCTTT. The rearrangement links TRBV4-2 to TRBJ1-1; D is unresolved. The CDR3 extends over 14 amino acids. Trimming took off 3 bases at V and 1 base at J, with 9 bases between the two ends. From germline, CDR1 is LGHNA and CDR2 YNFKEQ.

The V call is TRBV5-1, the J call TRBJ1-2; D is unresolved. The V gene's germline CDR1 is SGHRS and CDR2 YFSETQ. The CDR3 consists of 14 residues. V gave up 0 bases and J gave up 3 bases, with 9 bases separating them. The DNA for the CDR3 is TGCGCCAGCAGCTTGGATGGCGGCTACTATGGCTACACCTTC. Residues: CASSLDGGYYGYTF.

This rearrangement joins TRBV6-1 to TRBJ2-3, with TRBD1 as a possible D gene (6 bases). The V and J ends lost 6 bases and 2 bases respectively, with 9 bases between them. The CDR3 loop spans 13 amino acids. The germline gives CDR1 MNHNS, CDR2 SASEGT. CDR3 nucleotide sequence: TGTGCCAGCAGAACAGGGCACACAGATACGCAGTATTTT. Its protein product is CASRTGHTDTQYF.

V usage is TRBV6-1 and J usage is TRBJ1-5; no reliable D call. Trimming left V 5 bases short and J 7 bases short, with 18 bases between. The CDR3 consists of 15 residues. Germline CDR1 MNHNS, CDR2 SASEGT. Written as DNA, the CDR3 is TGTGCCAGCAGTCCCAACCCGGCGCTCCCACAGCCCCAGCATTTT. It yields the protein CASSPNPALPQPQHF.

V gene TRBV15 combines with J gene TRBJ1-4; D is possibly TRBD1 (6 bases). V lost 4 bases and J lost 7, with 16 bases in between. Germline loops: CDR1 LNHNV, CDR2 YYDKDF (reference sequence). CDR3 length: 15 residues. This CDR3 is CATSTRRGLSEKLFF. In nucleotides, the CDR3 is TGTGCCACCAGCACCCGCAGGGGATTAAGTGAAAAACTGTTTTTT.

The gene calls are TRBV6-1 and TRBJ1-5, with D unclear. CDR1 and CDR2 (germline): MNHNS, SASEGT. CDR3 length equals 14 residues. The V and J ends lost 6 bases and 1 base respectively, with 10 bases between them. The CDR3 loop reads CASRLGGSNQPQHF. The CDR3 DNA is TGTGCCAGCAGACTGGGCGGGAGCAATCAGCCCCAGCATTTT.

This rearrangement joins TRBV4-1 to TRBJ1-1, with 8 bases that match TRBD1. This CDR3 has 15 residues. Looked up from germline, CDR1 is MGHRA and CDR2 is YSYEKL. Trimming removed 1 base from V and 3 bases from J; junction bases left unmatched: 4. In DNA, the CDR3 is TGCGCCAGCAGCCAAGGACAGGGGAGATACACTGAAGCTTTCTTT. Its protein product is CASSQGQGRYTEAFF.

The chain is built from TRBV6-5 and TRBJ2-5; D is unclear. The germline CDR1 and CDR2 sequences are MNHEY and SVGAGI. Between the trimmed V and J ends, which lost 2 bases and 7 bases, there was a span of 11 bases. The CDR3 is made up of 13 amino acids. The CDR3 here is CASSYQVSSTQYF. DNA for the CDR3: TGTGCCAGCAGTTACCAGGTTTCATCGACCCAGTACTTC.

V usage is TRBV19 and J usage is TRBJ2-5; D is unresolved. Trimming pared 0 bases from V and 4 bases from J, leaving 18 bases between. Germline values: CDR1 LNHDA, CDR2 SQIVND (reference sequence). The CDR3 extends over 17 amino acids. The CDR3 reads CASSIEQSSSNRETQYF. CDR3 in DNA: TGTGCCAGTAGTATAGAACAGTCTAGTTCTAATCGAGAGACCCAGTACTTC. Complete variable domain (other parts from reference TRBV19 and TRBJ2-5): DGGITQSPKYLFRKEGQNVTLSCEQNLNHDAMYWYRQDPGQGLRLIYYSQIVNDFQKGDIAEGYSVSREKKESFPLTVTSAQKNPTAFYLCASSIEQSSSNRETQYFGPGTRLLVL.

The chain is built from TRBV25-1 and TRBJ1-1, with D perhaps matching TRBD1 (5 bases). Germline V lookup: CDR1 MGHDK, CDR2 SYGVNS. The germline V and J ends were trimmed by 7 bases and 1 base, with 16 bases remaining between them. This CDR3 is built from 15 residues. Written as DNA, the CDR3 is TGTGCCAGCATGGGCTTGGTGGGGGGGAACACTGAAGCTTTCTTT. It translates to CASMGLVGGNTEAFF.

V gene TRBV27 combines with J gene TRBJ2-1; 8 nucleotides line up with TRBD2. This CDR3 has 15 amino acids. The V segment lost 5 bases and the J segment 8 bases; nucleotides outside the gene matches: 11. The germline gives CDR1 MNHEY, CDR2 SMNVEV (reference sequence). CDR3 loop: CASSTAGTSWDEQFF. CDR3 in DNA: TGTGCCAGCAGTACCGCCGGGACTAGTTGGGATGAGCAGTTCTTC.

The V and J genes are TRBV11-3 and TRBJ2-3, with a possible D match to TRBD2 (5 bases). The CDR3 spans 14 residues. V lost 5 bases and J 4 bases, leaving 13 bases between the germline ends. Germline CDR1 SGHNT, CDR2 YENEEA. The CDR3 nucleotides are TGTGCCAGCAGCCGAGGACTCAAAGCAGATACGCAGTATTTT. It yields the protein CASSRGLKADTQYF.